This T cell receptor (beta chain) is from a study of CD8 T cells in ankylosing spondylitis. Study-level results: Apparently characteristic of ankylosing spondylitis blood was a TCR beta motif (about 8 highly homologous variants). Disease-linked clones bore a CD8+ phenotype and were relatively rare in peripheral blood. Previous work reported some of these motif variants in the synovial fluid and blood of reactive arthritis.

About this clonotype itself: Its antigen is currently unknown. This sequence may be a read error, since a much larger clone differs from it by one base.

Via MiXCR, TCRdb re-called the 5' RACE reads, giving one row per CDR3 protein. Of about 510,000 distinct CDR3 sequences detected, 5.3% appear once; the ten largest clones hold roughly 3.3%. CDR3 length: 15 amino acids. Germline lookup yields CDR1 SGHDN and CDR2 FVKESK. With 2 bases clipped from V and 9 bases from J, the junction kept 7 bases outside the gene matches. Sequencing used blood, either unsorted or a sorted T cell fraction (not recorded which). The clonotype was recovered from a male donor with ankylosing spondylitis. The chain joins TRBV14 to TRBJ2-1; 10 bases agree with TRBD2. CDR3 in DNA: TGTGCCAGCAGCCAAAGAGCGGGAGGGCCCGGTGAGCAGTTCTTC. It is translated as CASSQRAGGPGEQFF.